The 14 T cell receptor beta chains below all came from one sample that was sequenced in a study of cytomegalovirus exposure and HLA in healthy donors. The PCR contained 60 Vbeta and 13 Jbeta primers. TCRdb keeps only in-frame clones here, not all; method: immunoSEQ multiplex PCR. This sample has fewer than 100,000 clones, with 70% to 80% found just once. Sequenced input: PBMCs. The receptors shown here come from a female donor in good health and CMV-seronegative.

This clone was found a few times. The V call is TRBV5-1, the J call TRBJ1-4; D possibly corresponds to TRBD1 (6 bases). The CDR3 loop spans 15 amino acids. V lost 0 bases, J lost 4 bases, and 10 bases lay in between. Germline CDR1 reads SGHRS; CDR2 reads YFSETQ. CDR3 residues: CASSLEAGVNEKLFF. CDR3 nucleotides: TGCGCCAGCAGCTTGGAGGCAGGGGTTAATGAAAAACTGTTTTTT.

The J gene is TRBJ1-2, the V gene TRBV7-2, with D hard to call. Trimming shortened V by 0 bases and J by 2 bases, and 16 bases separated the two germline ends. The CDR3 consists of 17 residues. Germline CDR1 SGHTA, CDR2 FQGNSA. CDR3 DNA: TGTGCCAGCAGCTTAGCGGGGAGGACCTTTAAGAACTATGGCTACACCTTC. Translating it yields CASSLAGRTFKNYGYTF.

This clone showed up just once. V is TRBV6-1 and J is TRBJ1-1; TRBD1 is a possible D gene (6 bases). The CDR3 is made up of 14 amino acids. The ends were cut back, 4 bases at V and 0 bases at J, with 9 bases in the middle. Germline V CDR1 and CDR2: MNHNS, SASEGT. The CDR3 sequence: CASSVQGLNTEAFF. CDR3 coding DNA: TGTGCCAGCAGTGTTCAGGGGCTGAACACTGAAGCTTTCTTT.

V is TRBV30 and J is TRBJ2-5, with 8 bases matching TRBD1. Trimming removed 5 bases from V and 5 bases from J; junction bases left unmatched: 10. This CDR3 is built from 14 residues. Germline CDR1 GTSNPN, CDR2 SVGIG (reference sequence). The CDR3 coding sequence is TGTGCCTGGCGACACCAGGGGGCGTGGGAGACCCAGTACTTC. It codes for CAWRHQGAWETQYF.

This chain joins TRBV29-1 and TRBJ2-1; no definite D call. CDR1 SQVTM and CDR2 ANQGSEA come from the germline V gene. The V gene lost 5 bases and the J gene lost 6 bases, with 17 bases spanning the gap. There are 14 residues in the CDR3. In DNA, the CDR3 is TGCAGCGTTCTCGGAAGAGGCTCACGCAATGAGCAGTTCTTC. Its translation: CSVLGRGSRNEQFF.

V is TRBV18 and J is TRBJ1-6; D gene uncertain. The V gene lost 3 bases and the J gene lost 7 bases, with 7 bases spanning the gap. The CDR3 spans 13 residues. The germline V gene encodes CDR1 KGHSH and CDR2 LQKENI. The CDR3 sequence is CASSPGGNSPLHF. CDR3 in DNA: TGTGCCAGCTCACCGGGAGGGAATTCACCCCTCCACTTT.

The chain combines TRBV7-2 with TRBJ2-5; 10 nucleotides match TRBD2. This CDR3 region has 15 residues. Germline values: CDR1 SGHTA, CDR2 FQGNSA. V dropped 5 bases and J dropped 5; count of bases not matched to a gene: 8. The CDR3 DNA is TGTGCCAGCAGCCAACTAGCGGGGAGGAGTGAGACCCAGTACTTC. This translates into CASSQLAGRSETQYF.

This clone turned up a few times. The gene calls are TRBV7-2 and TRBJ1-2, with a weak D call TRBD1 (6 bases). Between the trimmed V and J ends, which lost 2 bases and 4 bases, there was a span of 17 bases. This CDR3 is built from 16 residues. Germline V gene sequence: CDR1 SGHTA, CDR2 FQGNSA. CDR3 DNA sequence: TGTGCCAGCAGCTTAAGCGGGACACAATCAATCTATGGCTACACCTTC. This sequence encodes CASSLSGTQSIYGYTF. Variable domain in full (rest from reference TRBV7-2 and TRBJ1-2): GAGVSQSPSNKVTEKGKDVELRCDPISGHTALYWYRQSLGQGLEFLIYFQGNSAPDKSGLPSDRFSAERTGGSVSTLTIQRTQQEDSAVYLCASSLSGTQSIYGYTFGSGTRLTVV.

The chain links TRBV7-2 to TRBJ2-3; 11 bases match TRBD2. CDR3 length equals 17 residues. From germline, CDR1 is SGHTA and CDR2 FQGNSA. Trimming took 5 bases from V and 2 from J; bases not matched to a gene: 9. For the CDR3, the DNA is TGTGCCAGCAGCCTAACTAGCGGGAGCCTAGTCACAGATACGCAGTATTTT. Translation gives CASSLTSGSLVTDTQYF. Filled out from reference TRBV7-2 and TRBJ2-3, the complete variable domain reads GAGVSQSPSNKVTEKGKDVELRCDPISGHTALYWYRQSLGQGLEFLIYFQGNSAPDKSGLPSDRFSAERTGGSVSTLTIQRTQQEDSAVYLCASSLTSGSLVTDTQYFGPGTRLTVL.

The chain combines TRBV11-2 with TRBJ2-3; the D gene is possibly TRBD1 (6 bases). In germline, CDR1 is SGHAT, CDR2 FQNNGV. V shed 3 bases and J shed 1 base, with 20 bases lying between them. CDR3 size: 18 residues. The CDR3 is CASSFGKGGPRGTDTQYF. The DNA of the CDR3 is TGTGCCAGCAGCTTCGGCAAAGGGGGACCTCGGGGCACAGATACGCAGTATTTT. Full variable domain (outside the CDR3, taken from reference TRBV11-2 and TRBJ2-3): EAGVAQSPRYKIIEKRQSVAFWCNPISGHATLYWYQQILGQGPKLLIQFQNNGVVDDSQLPKDRFSAERLKGVDSTLKIQPAKLEDSAVYLCASSFGKGGPRGTDTQYFGPGTRLTVL.

This clone was seen more than once but under ten times. The chain is built from TRBV27 and TRBJ2-1; 7 nucleotides match TRBD2. Germline-derived CDR1 and CDR2 are MNHEY and SMNVEV (reference sequence). The V segment lost 5 bases and the J segment 4 bases; nucleotides outside the gene matches: 5. The CDR3 sequence is 14 residues long. The CDR3, as DNA: TGTGCCAGCAGTCCCGACGGGAGGTACAATGAGCAGTTCTTC. It specifies CASSPDGRYNEQFF.

V gene TRBV28 combines with J gene TRBJ2-2; a weak D match, TRBD1 (6 bases). The CDR3 contains 15 residues. CDR1 and CDR2 (germline): MDHEN, SYDVKM. The V end was cut by 3 bases, the J end by 6 bases, with 14 bases between. The CDR3 DNA is TGTGCCAGCAGTTTGAGACAGGTCTGGGCCGGGGAGCTGTTTTTT. Translating it yields CASSLRQVWAGELFF.

This clone was observed a handful of times. The chain is built from TRBV4-1 and TRBJ1-1; D may be TRBD1 (5 bases). Germline V lookup: CDR1 MGHRA, CDR2 YSYEKL. Trimming left V 3 bases short and J 4 bases short, with 12 bases between. CDR3 size: 14 residues. Here the CDR3 DNA reads TGCGCCAGCAGCCAGGGGCCTTGGGGCACTGAAGCTTTCTTT. Residues: CASSQGPWGTEAFF.

This clone was detected only a few times. V usage is TRBV30 and J usage is TRBJ2-6, with 15 nucleotides matching TRBD2. This CDR3 is 17 amino acids long. The ends lost 7 bases at V and 2 bases at J; junction bases unmatched: 6. The germline V gene has CDR1 GTSNPN and CDR2 SVGIG (reference sequence). CDR3 nucleotide sequence: TGTGCCTCCACGGGACTAGCGGGGGGTGCTGGGGCCAACGTCCTGACTTTC. Amino acid sequence: CASTGLAGGAGANVLTF.